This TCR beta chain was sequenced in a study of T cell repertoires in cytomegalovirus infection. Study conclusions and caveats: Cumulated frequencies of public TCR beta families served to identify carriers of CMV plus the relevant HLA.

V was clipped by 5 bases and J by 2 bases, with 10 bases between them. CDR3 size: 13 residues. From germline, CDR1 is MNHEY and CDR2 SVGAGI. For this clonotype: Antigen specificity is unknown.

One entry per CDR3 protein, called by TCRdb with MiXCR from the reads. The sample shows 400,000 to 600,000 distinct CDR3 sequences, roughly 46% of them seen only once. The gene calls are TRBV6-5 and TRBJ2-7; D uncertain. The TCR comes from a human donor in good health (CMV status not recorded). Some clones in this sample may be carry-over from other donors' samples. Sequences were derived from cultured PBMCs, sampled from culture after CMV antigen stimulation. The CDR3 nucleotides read TGTGCCAGCAGTCTGTCAGAACCCTACGAGCAGTACTTC. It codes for CASSLSEPYEQYF.